This TCR beta chain was profiled in a study of cytomegalovirus exposure and HLA in healthy donors. Whole-study context: Out of fewer than 400 genotyped donors, 81% belonged to the Caucasian-associated ancestry cluster.

In the PCR, 60 Vbeta and 13 Jbeta primers were used. TCRdb's copy holds only in-frame clones and misses some; the assay was immunoSEQ multiplex PCR. The repertoire holds 110,000 to 150,000 clones, 75% seen once, with approximately 3.2% in the top ten. Study outcomes and limitations: What a later analysis reportedly showed was that an Asian-associated ancestry cluster had fewer N-insertions than the roughly 670-donor mean. A later analysis associated 15,000 or so TCR beta sequences with HLA alleles at a 0.05 false discovery rate.

To note about this clone: As yet, its antigen is unknown.

This CDR3 spans 11 amino acids. V lost 5 bases, J lost 7 bases, and 8 bases lay in between. Germline assignment: CDR1 SGHVS and CDR2 FNYEAQ. V is TRBV7-6 and J is TRBJ1-1; tentative D call: TRBD1 (6 bases). The sequence derives from a man aged 35 to 55 in good health and CMV-seronegative. The source material was PBMCs. CDR3 protein: CASSQGREAFF. CDR3 coding DNA: TGTGCCAGCAGCCAGGGGCGTGAAGCTTTCTTT.